A single sample is the source of the 8 T cell receptor beta chains below, sequenced in a study of T cells in localized non-small cell lung cancer. Clones were sequenced by immunoSEQ multiplex PCR, and TCRdb holds only the in-frame ones, with some missing. The sample comprises some 50,000 clones, about 87% of which are singletons, and about a sixth rests with the top ten. Here the sequenced sample was PBMCs, taken before any cancer treatment. These receptors all come from a female donor with stage II lung adenocarcinoma.

This chain connects TRBV6-6 to TRBJ2-3; D uncertain. The germline V and J ends were trimmed by 4 bases and 6 bases, with 5 bases remaining between them. The CDR3 runs to 11 residues. Looked up from germline, CDR1 is MNHNY and CDR2 is SVGAGI (reference sequence). The CDR3 sequence: CASSSYDTQYF. The CDR3 DNA follows: TGTGCCAGCAGTTCATATGATACGCAGTATTTT.

The chain has TRBV29-1 and TRBJ2-5, with a possible D match to TRBD2 (6 bases). Trimming took 4 bases from V and 6 from J, leaving 18 bases between them. There are 14 residues in the CDR3. Germline V lookup: CDR1 SQVTM, CDR2 ANQGSEA. This CDR3 is CSVGGGDVGKTQYF. The DNA for the CDR3 is TGCAGCGTTGGAGGAGGGGACGTAGGGAAGACCCAGTACTTC.

The chain joins TRBV7-9 to TRBJ1-2, with TRBD1 identical over 7 bases. The ends lost 2 bases at V and 4 bases at J; junction bases unmatched: 13. There are 17 residues in the CDR3. CDR1 is SEHNR and CDR2 is FQNEAQ in the germline V gene (reference sequence). The CDR3 protein is CASSLSGGRLETYGYTF. The CDR3 DNA reads TGTGCCAGCAGCTTATCAGGGGGTCGGTTGGAAACCTATGGCTACACCTTC.

The chain employs TRBV6-4 and TRBJ1-1; D call uncertain. CDR1 is MRHNA and CDR2 is SNTAGT in the germline V gene. Trimming left V 2 bases short and J 7 bases short, with 14 bases between. This CDR3 has 14 amino acids. The DNA of the CDR3 is TGTGCCAGCAGTGACAGGCTAGGGATGGGTGAAGCTTTCTTT. Its translation: CASSDRLGMGEAFF.

The chain has TRBV19 and TRBJ1-1; 7 nucleotides agree with TRBD1. The CDR3 sequence is 15 residues long. Germline V CDR1 and CDR2: LNHDA, SQIVND (reference sequence). The ends lost 3 bases at V and 9 bases at J; junction bases unmatched: 13. The DNA of the CDR3 is TGTGCCAGTAGTATGACGAGGGGGCAGGGGACTAAAGCTTTCTTT. Translated: CASSMTRGQGTKAFF.

The chain carries TRBV7-6 and TRBJ1-1, with TRBD1 as a possible D gene (6 bases). V shed 6 bases and J shed 1 base, with 9 bases lying between them. Germline CDR1 SGHVS, CDR2 FNYEAQ. The CDR3 extends over 13 amino acids. CDR3: CASSRQENTEAFF. The CDR3 DNA follows: TGTGCCAGCAGTAGACAGGAGAACACTGAAGCTTTCTTT.

This clone was seen once. The rearrangement links TRBV10-2 to TRBJ1-5; TRBD1 matches at 10 bases. CDR1 and CDR2 (germline): WSHSY, SAAADI. V shed 7 bases and J 11 bases; nucleotides not matched to a gene: 17. This CDR3 has 16 amino acids. The CDR3 reads CASTERGTGALGAQHF. Written as DNA, the CDR3 is TGCGCCAGCACCGAGCGAGGGACAGGGGCCCTTGGGGCCCAGCATTTT.

This clone has a single count. This chain uses TRBV7-3 with TRBJ2-3; 7 nucleotides align to TRBD2. This CDR3 spans 15 amino acids. V lost 2 bases and J lost 4; bases outside the gene matches: 6. Germline V CDR1 and CDR2: SGHTA, FQGTGA. The CDR3 region is CASSLVPTSPDTQYF. For the CDR3, the DNA is TGTGCCAGCAGCTTAGTTCCGACTAGCCCAGATACGCAGTATTTT.